This T cell receptor (beta chain) originates from a study of blood T cell repertoires in COVID-19 (dated by TCRdb to 2018 to 2020). Notes on the research overall: Collaborator samples came from the United States, Italy and Spain and covered acute and convalescent phases of COVID-19. The prospective study material was composed of cDNA or gDNA derived from T cells, B-cell-depleted T cells, or PBMCs. A freely available public database, intended as a resource for researchers studying the immune response to SARS-CoV-2, is where the repertoires were released. Nearly every sample came with metadata listing a de-identified subject ID, COVID-19 status, age in years and sex. The dataset comprised deeply sampled blood TCRbeta repertoires from subjects exposed to, actively infected with, or recovered from COVID-19. Where available, HLA class I and class II types were taken from metadata supplied by the sample provider and were not determined by assay-based typing. The samples were drawn from two sources: the first 160 participants of the ongoing ImmuneRACE study, and about 1,300 subjects contributed by 6 global collaborators. General conclusions and limits of the study: The quantity of clinical and demographic metadata differed by source and by participant and was supplied without curation.

TCRbeta CDR3 regions were amplified from genomic DNA by means of the immunoSEQ Assay, a bias-controlled multiplex PCR. The paper's data handling went like this. The number of nucleated cells in each sample was estimated by amplification of reference gene primers within the assay. To quantify the absolute abundance of each unique TCRbeta CDR3 rearrangement, sequence reads were collapsed and filtered. Productive Simpson clonality was computed per sample as the square root of Simpson's diversity index over productive rearrangements. TCRdb limited this immuneACCESS table to in-frame rearrangements with V and J called. A share of clones is missing; checked studies link under half to unresolved V genes, and the rest is unexplained. That table supplies the V and J calls and clone size; D and trimming were determined from the DNA. The sample profile shows hundreds of thousands of clones; around 84% of them were found once. The biggest ten clones account for 3.5% to 4.5% of the sample.

The sample holds one count of this clone. There is no known antigen for this receptor. The record has no base qualities; no much larger clone is one base away. Ends trimmed: V by 5 bases, J by 5 bases; bases unmatched to a gene: 6. From a lookup of the germline V gene, CDR1 and CDR2 are SGHRS and YFSETQ. The CDR3 holds 14 amino acids from the cysteine to the phenylalanine. Only CDR3 DNA remains: 42 bases, in frame from the first base. Participants in the prospective study were enrolled through a virtual design, were aged about 18 to 100 years, and lived in 24 United States geographic areas. Cohort assignment in the prospective study relied on participant-reported clinical history from a screening survey and a study questionnaire. Mobile phlebotomists in the prospective study collected whole blood, serum and a nasopharyngeal or oropharyngeal swab from every participant. Prospective study participants could optionally give additional blood draws and questionnaires over an approximately two-month period. Blood samples from the prospective study were shipped frozen or at room temperature prior to DNA extraction.

Material: PBMCs or T cells enriched from blood (not recorded which). In this chain, TRBV5-1 is recombined with TRBJ2-5, with 10 central nucleotides matching TRBD1. The clonotype comes from a man aged 25 to 45 with acute COVID-19. The CDR3 is CASRGQGPRETQYF. The sequenced DNA is TGCGCCAGCAGGGGACAGGGGCCCCGGGAGACCCAGTACTTC. The CDR3, completed at both ends by the reference TRBV5-1 and TRBJ2-5 genes, gives the full variable domain KAGVTQTPRYLIKTRGQQVTLSCSPISGHRSVSWYQQTPGQGLQFLFEYFSETQRNKGNFPGRFSGRQFSNSRSEMNVSTLELGDSALYLCASRGQGPRETQYFGPGTRLLVL.